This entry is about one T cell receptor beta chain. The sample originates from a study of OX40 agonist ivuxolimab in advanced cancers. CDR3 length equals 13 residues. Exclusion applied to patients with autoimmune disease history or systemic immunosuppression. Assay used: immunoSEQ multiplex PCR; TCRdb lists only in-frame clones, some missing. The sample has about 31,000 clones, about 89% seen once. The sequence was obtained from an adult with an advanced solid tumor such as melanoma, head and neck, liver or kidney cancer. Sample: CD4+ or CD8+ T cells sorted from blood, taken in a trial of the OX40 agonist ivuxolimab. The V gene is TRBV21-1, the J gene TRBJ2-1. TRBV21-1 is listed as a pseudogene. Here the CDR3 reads CASSGKGANEQFF. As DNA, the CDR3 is TGTGCCAGCAGCGGAAAGGGTGCCAATGAGCAGTTCTTC.